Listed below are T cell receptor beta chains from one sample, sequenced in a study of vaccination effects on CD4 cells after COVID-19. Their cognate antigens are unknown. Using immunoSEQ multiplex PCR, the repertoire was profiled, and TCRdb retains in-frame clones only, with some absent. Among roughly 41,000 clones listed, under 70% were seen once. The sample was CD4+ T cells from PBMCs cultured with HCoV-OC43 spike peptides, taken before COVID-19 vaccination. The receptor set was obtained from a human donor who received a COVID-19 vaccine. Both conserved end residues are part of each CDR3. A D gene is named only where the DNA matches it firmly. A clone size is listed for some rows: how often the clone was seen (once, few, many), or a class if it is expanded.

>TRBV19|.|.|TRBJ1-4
CASSIPLTRRNEKLFF
TGTGCCAGTAGTATACCCCTGACACGAAGAAATGAAAAACTGTTTTTT
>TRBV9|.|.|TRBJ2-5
CASSVATGRETQYF
TGTGCCAGCAGCGTAGCTACGGGTCGGGAGACCCAGTACTTC
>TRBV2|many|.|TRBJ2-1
CASSATRSYNEQFF
TGTGCCAGCAGTGCCACCAGGTCCTACAATGAGCAGTTCTTC
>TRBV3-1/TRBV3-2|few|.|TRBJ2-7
CASSQGQSSYEQYF
TGTGCCAGCAGCCAAGGACAGAGCTCCTACGAGCAGTACTTC
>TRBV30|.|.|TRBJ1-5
CAGQEEGQPQHF
TGTGCCGGTCAGGAAGAGGGTCAGCCCCAGCATTTT
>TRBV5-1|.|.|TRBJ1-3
CASSLVPSGNTIYF
TGCGCCAGCAGCTTGGTTCCCTCTGGAAACACCATATATTTT
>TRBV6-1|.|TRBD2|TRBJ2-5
CASSESRGVQETQYF
TGTGCCAGCAGTGAAAGTCGGGGGGTACAAGAGACCCAGTACTTC
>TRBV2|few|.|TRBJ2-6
CASSPSSGANVLTF
TGTGCCAGCAGCCCGTCGTCTGGGGCCAACGTCCTGACTTTC
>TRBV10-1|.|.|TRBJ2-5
CASKTQDGQETQYF
TGCGCCAGCAAGACTCAGGACGGCCAAGAGACCCAGTACTTC
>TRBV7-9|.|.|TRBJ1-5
CASSLGTYQPQHF
TGTGCCAGCAGCTTAGGCACTTATCAGCCCCAGCATTTT
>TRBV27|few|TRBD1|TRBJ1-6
CASRYGQGNSPLHF
TGTGCCAGCAGATATGGACAGGGGAATTCACCCCTCCACTTT
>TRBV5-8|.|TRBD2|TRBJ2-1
CASSMGLAGDNEQFF
TGTGCCAGCAGCATGGGACTAGCGGGAGACAATGAGCAGTTCTTC
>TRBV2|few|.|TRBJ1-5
CASSGSGVNQPQHF
TGTGCCAGCAGCGGCAGCGGTGTCAATCAGCCCCAGCATTTT
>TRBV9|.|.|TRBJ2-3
CASSAGTRGDTQYF
TGTGCCAGCAGCGCGGGGACTCGGGGAGATACGCAGTATTTT
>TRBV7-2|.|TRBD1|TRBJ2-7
CASSLGQGLSYEQYF
TGTGCCAGCAGCTTAGGACAGGGCCTTTCCTACGAGCAGTACTTC
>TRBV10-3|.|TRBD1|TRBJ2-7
CAITGTGTGEQYF
TGTGCCATCACCGGGACAGGGACTGGGGAGCAGTACTTC
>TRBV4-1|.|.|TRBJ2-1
CASSRLAGLSTYNEQFF
TGCGCCAGCAGCCGCCTGGCGGGACTTTCAACCTACAATGAGCAGTTCTTC
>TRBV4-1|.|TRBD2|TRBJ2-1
CASSQEPRTSGSRNEQFF
TGCGCCAGCAGCCAAGAGCCTCGGACTAGCGGGAGTCGAAATGAGCAGTTCTTC
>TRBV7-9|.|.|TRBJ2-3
CASSLTFERASWTDTQYF
TGTGCCAGCAGCCTAACGTTTGAGCGGGCGAGTTGGACAGATACGCAGTATTTT
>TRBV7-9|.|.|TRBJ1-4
CASSLFGDEKLFF
TGTGCCAGCAGCTTATTTGGGGATGAAAAACTGTTTTTT
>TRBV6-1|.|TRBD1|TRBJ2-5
CASRPDRGHETQYF
TGTGCCAGCAGACCCGACAGGGGGCATGAGACCCAGTACTTC
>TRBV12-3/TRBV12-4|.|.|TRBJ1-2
CASSSPYGDSYTF
TGTGCCAGCAGCTCCCCCTATGGAGATAGCTACACCTTC
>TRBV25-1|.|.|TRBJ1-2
CASSEGDIWGYTF
TGTGCCAGCAGCGAAGGGGACATTTGGGGCTACACCTTC
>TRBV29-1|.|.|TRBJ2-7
CSVEEGRGRSYEQYF
TGCAGCGTTGAAGAGGGGAGGGGGCGAAGCTACGAGCAGTACTTC
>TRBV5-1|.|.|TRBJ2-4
CASSGGDIQNIQYF
TGCGCCAGCAGTGGGGGGGACATTCAAAACATTCAGTACTTC
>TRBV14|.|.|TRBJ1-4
CASSQEPGGLATNEKLFF
TGTGCCAGCAGCCAAGAACCGGGGGGACTTGCAACTAATGAAAAACTGTTTTTT
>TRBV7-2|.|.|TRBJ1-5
CASSLGRTGNQPQHF
TGTGCCAGCAGCCTAGGACGGACGGGCAATCAGCCCCAGCATTTT
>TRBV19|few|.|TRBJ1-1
CASSIRGGNTEAFF
TGTGCCAGTAGTATAAGGGGCGGGAACACTGAAGCTTTCTTT
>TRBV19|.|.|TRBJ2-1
CASSARAAGGNEQFF
TGTGCCAGTAGCGCCCGGGCAGCGGGTGGCAATGAGCAGTTCTTC